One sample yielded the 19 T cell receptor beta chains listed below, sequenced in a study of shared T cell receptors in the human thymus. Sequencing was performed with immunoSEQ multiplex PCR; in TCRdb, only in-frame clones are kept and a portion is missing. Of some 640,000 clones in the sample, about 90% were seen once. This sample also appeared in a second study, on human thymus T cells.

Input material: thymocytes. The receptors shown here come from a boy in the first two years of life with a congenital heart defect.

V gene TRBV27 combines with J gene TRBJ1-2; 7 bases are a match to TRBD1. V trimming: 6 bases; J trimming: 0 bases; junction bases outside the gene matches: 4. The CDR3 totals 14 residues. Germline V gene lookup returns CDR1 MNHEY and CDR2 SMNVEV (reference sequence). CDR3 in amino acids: CASRPGTANYGYTF. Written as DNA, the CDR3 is TGTGCCAGCAGACCAGGGACAGCTAACTATGGCTACACCTTC.

Here the CDR3 reads CASSEITGGKGYTF. The CDR3 DNA reads as TGCGCCAGCAGTGAGATAACAGGGGGCAAGGGCTACACCTTC. The chain recombines TRBV10-2 with TRBJ1-2, with 9 bases identical to TRBD1. CDR3 size: 14 residues. Unmatched junction bases numbered 6, after V lost 2 bases and J lost 8 bases. Germline-derived CDR1 and CDR2 are WSHSY and SAAADI.

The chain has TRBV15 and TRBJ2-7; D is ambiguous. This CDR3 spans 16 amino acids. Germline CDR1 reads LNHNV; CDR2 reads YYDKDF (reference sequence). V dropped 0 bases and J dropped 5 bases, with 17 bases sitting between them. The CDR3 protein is CATSRDSQSILDEQYF. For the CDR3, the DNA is TGTGCCACCAGCAGAGACTCGCAGTCCATCTTGGACGAGCAGTACTTC.

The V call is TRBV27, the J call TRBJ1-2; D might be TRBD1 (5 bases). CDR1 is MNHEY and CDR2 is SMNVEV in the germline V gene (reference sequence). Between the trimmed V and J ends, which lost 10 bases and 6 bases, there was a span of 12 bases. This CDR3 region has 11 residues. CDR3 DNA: TGTGCCACCCAGGGTTGGGATGGCTACACCTTC. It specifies CATQGWDGYTF.

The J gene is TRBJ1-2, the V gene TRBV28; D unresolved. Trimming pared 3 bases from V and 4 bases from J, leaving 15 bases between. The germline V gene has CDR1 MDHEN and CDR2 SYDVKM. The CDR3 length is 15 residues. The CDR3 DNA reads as TGTGCCAGCAGTTTGTCCCCCGGTACGCCCTATGGCTACACCTTC. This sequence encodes CASSLSPGTPYGYTF.

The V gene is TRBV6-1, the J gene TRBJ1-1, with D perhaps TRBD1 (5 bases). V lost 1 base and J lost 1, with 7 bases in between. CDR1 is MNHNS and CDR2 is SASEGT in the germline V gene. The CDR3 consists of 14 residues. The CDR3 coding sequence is TGTGCCAGCAGTGAAGGGGGGGAGAACACTGAAGCTTTCTTT. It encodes CASSEGGENTEAFF.

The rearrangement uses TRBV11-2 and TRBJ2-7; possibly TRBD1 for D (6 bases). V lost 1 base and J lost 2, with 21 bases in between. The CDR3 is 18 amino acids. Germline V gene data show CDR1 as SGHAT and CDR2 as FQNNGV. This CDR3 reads CASSLGRHPGTPTYEQYF. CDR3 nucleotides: TGTGCCAGCAGCTTAGGTAGGCATCCCGGGACACCGACCTACGAGCAGTACTTC.

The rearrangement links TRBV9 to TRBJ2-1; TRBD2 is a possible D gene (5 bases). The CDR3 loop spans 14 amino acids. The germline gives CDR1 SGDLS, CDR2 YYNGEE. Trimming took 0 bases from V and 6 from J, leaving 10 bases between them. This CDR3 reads CASSVAERPNEQFF. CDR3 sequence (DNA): TGTGCCAGCAGCGTAGCAGAGCGGCCCAATGAGCAGTTCTTC.

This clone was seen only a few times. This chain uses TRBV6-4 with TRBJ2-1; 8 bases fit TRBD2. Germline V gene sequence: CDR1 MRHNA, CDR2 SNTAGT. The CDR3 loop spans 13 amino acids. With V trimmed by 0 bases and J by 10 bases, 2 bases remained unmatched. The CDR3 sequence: CASSDSLAGEQFF. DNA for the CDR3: TGTGCCAGCAGTGACTCGTTAGCGGGAGAGCAGTTCTTC.

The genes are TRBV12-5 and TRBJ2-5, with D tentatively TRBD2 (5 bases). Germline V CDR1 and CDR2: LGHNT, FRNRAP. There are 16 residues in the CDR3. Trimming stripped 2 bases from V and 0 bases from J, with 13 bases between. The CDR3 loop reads CASGLSLAGYQETQYF. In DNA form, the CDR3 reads TGTGCTAGTGGTTTGAGTCTAGCCGGGTACCAAGAGACCCAGTACTTC.

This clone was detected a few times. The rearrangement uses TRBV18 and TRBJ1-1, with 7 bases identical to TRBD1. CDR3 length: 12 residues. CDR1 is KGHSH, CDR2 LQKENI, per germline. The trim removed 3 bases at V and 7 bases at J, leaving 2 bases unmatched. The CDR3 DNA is TGTGCCAGCTCACCCCAGGGGGGTGAAGCTTTCTTT. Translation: CASSPQGGEAFF.

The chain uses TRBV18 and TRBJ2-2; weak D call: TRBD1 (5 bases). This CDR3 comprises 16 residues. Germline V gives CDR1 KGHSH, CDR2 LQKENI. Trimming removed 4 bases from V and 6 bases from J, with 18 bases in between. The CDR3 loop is CASSQIAGKGPGELFF. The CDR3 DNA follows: TGTGCCAGCTCACAGATCGCAGGGAAAGGCCCCGGGGAGCTGTTTTTT.

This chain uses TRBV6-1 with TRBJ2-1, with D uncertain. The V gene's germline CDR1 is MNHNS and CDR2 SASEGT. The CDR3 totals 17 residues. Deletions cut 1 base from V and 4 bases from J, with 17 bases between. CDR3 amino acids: CASSEVVGPPGYNEQFF. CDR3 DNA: TGTGCCAGCAGTGAAGTTGTGGGTCCCCCAGGTTACAATGAGCAGTTCTTC.

The CDR3 protein is CASSPREAGITDTQYF. CDR3 nucleotides: TGTGCCAGCAGCCCCAGGGAAGCGGGGATCACAGATACGCAGTATTTT. V gene TRBV5-4 combines with J gene TRBJ2-3, with 7 bases fitting TRBD2. With 4 bases clipped from V and 2 bases from J, the junction kept 10 bases outside the gene matches. From germline, CDR1 is SGHNT and CDR2 YYREEE (reference sequence). The CDR3 consists of 16 residues. Full variable domain (missing parts from reference TRBV5-4 and TRBJ2-3): ETGVTQSPTHLIKTRGQQVTLRCSSQSGHNTVSWYQQALGQGPQFIFQYYREEENGRGNFPPRFSGLQFPNYSSELNVNALELDDSALYLCASSPREAGITDTQYFGPGTRLTVL.

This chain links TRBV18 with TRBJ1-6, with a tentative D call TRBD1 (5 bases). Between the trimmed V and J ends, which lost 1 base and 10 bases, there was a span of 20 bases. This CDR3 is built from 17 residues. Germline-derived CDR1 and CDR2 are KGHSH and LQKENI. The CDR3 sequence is CASSPRKGGGVRSPLHF. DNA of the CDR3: TGTGCCAGCTCACCACGGAAGGGCGGGGGAGTGAGATCACCCCTCCACTTT.

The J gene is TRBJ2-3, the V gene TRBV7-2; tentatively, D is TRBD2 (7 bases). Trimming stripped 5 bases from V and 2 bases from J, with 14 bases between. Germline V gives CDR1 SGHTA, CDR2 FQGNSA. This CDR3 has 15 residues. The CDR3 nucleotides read TGTGCCAGCAGCGAAGGGGGGGGGAACACAGATACGCAGTATTTT. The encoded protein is CASSEGGGNTDTQYF. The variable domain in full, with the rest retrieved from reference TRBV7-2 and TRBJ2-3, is GAGVSQSPSNKVTEKGKDVELRCDPISGHTALYWYRQSLGQGLEFLIYFQGNSAPDKSGLPSDRFSAERTGGSVSTLTIQRTQQEDSAVYLCASSEGGGNTDTQYFGPGTRLTVL.

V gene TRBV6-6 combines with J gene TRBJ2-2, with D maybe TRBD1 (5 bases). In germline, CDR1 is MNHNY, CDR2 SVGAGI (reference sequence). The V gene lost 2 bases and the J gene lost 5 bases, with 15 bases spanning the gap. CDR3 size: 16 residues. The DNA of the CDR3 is TGTGCCAGCAGTTACACCCGGGTACAGGAGACCGGGGAGCTGTTTTTT. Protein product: CASSYTRVQETGELFF.

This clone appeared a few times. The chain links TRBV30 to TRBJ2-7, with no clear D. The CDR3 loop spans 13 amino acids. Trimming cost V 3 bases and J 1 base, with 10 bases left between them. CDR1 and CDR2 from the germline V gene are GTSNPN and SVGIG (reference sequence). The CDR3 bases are TGTGCCTGGAGAATTACAACATCCTACGAGCAGTACTTC. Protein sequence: CAWRITTSYEQYF.

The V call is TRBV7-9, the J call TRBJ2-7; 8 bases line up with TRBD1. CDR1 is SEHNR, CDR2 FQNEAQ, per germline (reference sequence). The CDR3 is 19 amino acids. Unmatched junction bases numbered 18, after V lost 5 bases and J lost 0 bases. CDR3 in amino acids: CASSKSGPDRAPSSYEQYF. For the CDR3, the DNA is TGTGCCAGCAGCAAAAGTGGTCCGGACAGGGCTCCTAGCTCCTACGAGCAGTACTTC.